This T cell receptor beta chain was documented in a study of cytomegalovirus exposure and HLA in healthy donors. Details on this clone: Its antigen is currently unknown.

Overall study findings and caveats: Later work found most CMV-associated TCR beta chains apparently HLA-restricted. Prior analysis indicated that the majority of TCR beta V segments exhibited productivity approximately 87% or approximately 30% of the time. In a later analysis, TCR beta V- and J-gene trimming was associated with a missense DCLRE1C variant.

60 Vbeta and 13 Jbeta primers were used in PCR. The data were produced by immunoSEQ multiplex PCR, yet TCRdb's version contains in-frame clones alone and is incomplete. The table has 110,000 to 150,000 clones, 70% seen once. There are 14 residues in the CDR3. Looked up from germline, CDR1 is SGHNT and CDR2 is YENEEA. Trimming stripped 4 bases from V and 3 bases from J, with 12 bases between. The sequenced sample was PBMCs. This clonotype was sampled from a woman aged 30 to 39 in good health and CMV-seronegative. This chain connects TRBV11-3 to TRBJ1-1; D possibly corresponds to TRBD1 (5 bases). CDR3 sequence: CASSYGGEYTEAFF. The CDR3 DNA reads as TGTGCCAGCAGCTACGGAGGGGAGTACACTGAAGCTTTCTTT.